Here is one T cell receptor (beta chain) with its context. Its binding antigen is unknown. The junction shows a germline mismatch at one end, possibly a read error. Amplification of TCR beta CDR3 regions was carried out from RNA transcripts. The TCR CDR3 was subjected to a first round of RT-PCR using the HTBI primer set and the Qiagen OneStep RT-PCR kit. Libraries were constructed in a second round of multiplex PCR, after which size selection and purification were carried out. Paired-end sequencing of the libraries was performed with 100 bp reads on an Illumina HiSeq2000. In the original analysis: SOAPnuke was used to process the raw data, throwing out any read that contained adapters or uncalled bases, had a mean Phred below 15, or lacked an exact constant-primer or identifier match. COPE v1.2.5 was used to merge high-quality paired reads, and clonotypes were defined as unique nucleotide sequences. MiTCR v1.1 was used to align the clonotypes against IMGT TRBV, TRBD and TRBJ reference segments. Only V-J combinations with frequency above 0.0001, covering about 99% of repertoires, were analysed. The TCS score was defined as F50 (clonal expansion) divided by E x V (chaos), with BLOSUM62-based TCRdist calculated between CDR3 peptides within each V-J. Welch's t-statistics and random forest reduced 450 to 600 V-J features to under 15, which were used in a naive Bayes classifier (R e1071). The public reads were run again by TCRdb, first through fastp at Q25 and then through MiXCR, and only productive beta chains were kept. Rows are combined by CDR3 protein, so each entry shows the most common genes and DNA. TCRdb, not the authors, supplied the V and J calls. The sample has about 520,000 distinct CDR3 sequences on record, around 22% of them singletons. 11% of the sample goes to the ten largest clones.

The sample is drawn from a study of T cells in Graves' hyperthyroidism and ophthalmopathy (dated by TCRdb to the late 2010s). Notes on the research overall: Peripheral blood samples were taken at the time of initial diagnosis, prior to any treatment. An independent validation cohort of around 19 hyperthyroidism patients and approximately 17 patients who later progressed to ophthalmopathy tested prospective prediction of ophthalmopathy. TCR V-J signatures able to tell the groups apart were searched for in a discovery cohort of approximately 95 patients, of whom over 40 had Graves' ophthalmopathy and more than 55 had stable Graves' hyperthyroidism. The approximately 98 discovery patients were randomly divided into training and test sets at a 7:3 ratio. Once sampling was done, hyperthyroidism patients were given methimazole at a starting dose of 30 mg daily, whereas ophthalmopathy patients were given high-dose intravenous methylprednisolone. In addition, the study compared T-cell repertoires in thyroid tissue and in blood from several Graves' hyperthyroidism patients. The paper reports TCR Vbeta CDR3 sequencing of approximately 140 peripheral blood samples: 43 ophthalmopathy, roughly 80 hyperthyroidism and approximately 17 progressor patients. General findings and caveats noted by the study authors: Sample size was not statistically predetermined, and blinding of investigators to group allocation was not performed. A model built on a 13 V-J signature distinguished ophthalmopathy from stable hyperthyroidism, reaching 85% to 90% sensitivity and about 81% specificity in cross-validation and 80%/75% in testing. In validation, the model predicted progression to ophthalmopathy with about 71% sensitivity and 72.22% specificity, a median of approximately 6.7 months before onset. Most expanded thyroid clonotypes (frequency above 0.001) were also detected in blood, suggesting blood repertoires may reflect thyroid immune responses.

The CDR3 runs 18 residues from the cysteine to the phenylalanine. CDR3 DNA only is kept here, 54 bases in frame from base 1. The germline V gene supplies CDR1 SGHAT and CDR2 FQNNGV. In the ophthalmopathy patients, disease was moderately to severely active, with a Clinical Activity Score of 3 or more, a NOSPECS grade of 4 or more, and a duration of less than 3 months. Exclusion was applied to patients with uncontrolled infections, other autoimmune diseases, pregnancy or lactation. Clinical symptoms, serum thyroxine and TRAb, thyroid ultrasound, and orbital computed tomography formed the basis for the diagnoses. Ficoll-Paque density gradient centrifugation was used to isolate PBMCs from approximately 10 ml of fresh peripheral blood. Total RNA was extracted using Trizol reagent, and RNA quality was assessed on an Agilent 2100 Bioanalyzer.

Sequencing used blood. The TCR comes from a woman aged 30 to 39 with Graves' ophthalmopathy. The chain employs TRBV11-2 and TRBJ1-2, with no reliable assignment of the D segment. This receptor has the CDR3 CGSSSPLAGRAPAYGYTF. The DNA reads as follows: TGTGGCAGCAGCTCCCCCCTGGCCGGAAGGGCTCCGGCCTATGGCTACACCTTC.